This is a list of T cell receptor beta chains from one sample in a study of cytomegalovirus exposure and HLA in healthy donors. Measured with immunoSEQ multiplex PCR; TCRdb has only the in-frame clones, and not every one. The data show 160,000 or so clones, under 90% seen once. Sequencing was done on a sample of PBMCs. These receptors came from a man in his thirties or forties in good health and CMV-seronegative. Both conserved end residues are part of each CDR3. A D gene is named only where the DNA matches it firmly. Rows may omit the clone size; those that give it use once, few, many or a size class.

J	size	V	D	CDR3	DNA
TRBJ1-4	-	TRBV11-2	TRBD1	CASSLGWDSNEKLFF	TGTGCCAGCAGCTTAGGATGGGACAGTAATGAAAAACTGTTTTTT
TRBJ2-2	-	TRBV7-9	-	CSSSLQGNGELFF	TGTTCCAGCAGCCTACAGGGAAACGGGGAGCTGTTTTTT
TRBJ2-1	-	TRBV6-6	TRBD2	CASSRRTSGSYNEQFF	TGTGCCAGCAGTAGGAGGACTAGCGGGTCCTACAATGAGCAGTTCTTC
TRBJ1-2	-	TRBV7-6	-	CASSLVGPGQGYTF	TGTGCCAGCAGCTTAGTGGGGCCAGGGCAGGGCTACACCTTC
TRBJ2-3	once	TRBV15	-	CATSSRDSSKDTQYF	TGTGCCACCAGCTCCCGGGACTCAAGTAAGGATACGCAGTATTTT
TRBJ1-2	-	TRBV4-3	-	CASSQERRGLLSYGYTF	TGCGCCAGCAGCCAAGAAAGACGAGGGCTACTATCTTATGGCTACACCTTC
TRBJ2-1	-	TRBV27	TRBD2	CASSFSRGYEQFF	TGTGCCAGCAGTTTTTCGCGGGGGTATGAGCAGTTCTTC
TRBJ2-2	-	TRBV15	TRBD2	CATSRDRPGGSVAELFF	TGTGCCACCAGCAGAGATCGGCCGGGGGGATCTGTGGCGGAGCTGTTTTTT
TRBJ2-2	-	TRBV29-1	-	CSVEGAAGELFF	TGCAGCGTTGAGGGGGCCGCCGGGGAGCTGTTTTTT
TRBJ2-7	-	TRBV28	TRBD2	CASSPHSGGGSEQYF	TGTGCCAGCAGTCCCCATTCGGGGGGGGGTTCCGAGCAGTACTTC
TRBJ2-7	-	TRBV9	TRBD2	CASSVAPGGTYEQYF	TGTGCCAGCAGCGTAGCTCCGGGAGGAACCTACGAGCAGTACTTC
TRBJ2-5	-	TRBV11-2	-	CASSFVSGEETQYF	TGTGCCAGCAGCTTCGTTAGTGGGGAGGAGACCCAGTACTTC
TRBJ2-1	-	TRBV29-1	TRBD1	CSVPGAGQVYNEQFF	TGCAGCGTTCCCGGGGCGGGACAGGTCTACAATGAGCAGTTCTTC
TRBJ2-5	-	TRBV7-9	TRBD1	CASSLAGTGIETQYF	TGTGCCAGCAGCTTAGCGGGGACAGGGATAGAGACCCAGTACTTC
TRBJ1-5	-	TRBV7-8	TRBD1	CASSPGTGEPLGNQPQHF	TGTGCCAGCAGCCCCGGGACAGGGGAACCCTTAGGCAATCAGCCCCAGCATTTT
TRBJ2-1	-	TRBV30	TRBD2	CAWRASGAYNEQFF	TGTGCCTGGAGAGCTAGCGGTGCCTACAATGAGCAGTTCTTC
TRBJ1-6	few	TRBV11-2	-	CASSTLTGRRSPLHF	TGTGCCAGCAGCACCCTGACAGGCAGGAGATCACCCCTCCACTTT
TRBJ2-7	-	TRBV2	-	CASSLTGLHEQYF	TGTGCCAGCAGCCTAACAGGGCTCCACGAGCAGTACTTC